The T cell receptor beta chain described here comes from a study of T cell clones after liver transplantation. Looking at the study overall: Until 12-24 months post-transplant, subjects got standard immunosuppression and no induction.

CDR1 and CDR2 from the germline V gene are LGHNT and FRNRAP. V trimming: 2 bases; J trimming: 5 bases; junction bases outside the gene matches: 7. CDR3 size: 17 residues. CD3+CD4+ and CD3+CD8+ cells were FACS-sorted from thawed unstimulated PBMCs. The protocol was immunoSEQ multiplex PCR, while the TCRdb copy is restricted to in-frame clones and leaves out a portion. Of tens of thousands of clones listed, approximately 81% were seen once; the top ten hold 2.1%. The specimen was CD4+ T cells from blood, collected roughly 50 months after liver transplant. The TCR sequence derives from a human patient who received a liver transplant. Some T cells may have come from the graft donor. V usage is TRBV12-5 and J usage is TRBJ2-1; 12 bases align to TRBD2. This chain's CDR3 is CASGLPLGTSGHNEQFF. The CDR3 coding sequence is TGTGCTAGTGGTTTGCCCTTAGGGACTAGCGGGCACAATGAGCAGTTCTTC.